This T cell receptor (beta chain) was obtained from a study of tumor-infiltrating lymphocytes in primary liver carcinoma. Study information: Tumor lesions were T1-T3 N0M0 and spanned roughly 4.2 to 10 cm.

This clonotype is classed as large. Its specificity is not known. Trimming stripped 0 bases from V and 4 bases from J, with 18 bases between. Looked up from germline, CDR1 is SGHAT and CDR2 is FQNNGV. The CDR3 is made up of 17 amino acids. Unsorted bulk tissue (roughly 18-32 mg) underwent RNA and DNA co-extraction. Sampling was performed at five separate regions of each tumor. Starting from 500 ng of total RNA, TCR beta cDNA was produced with a primer in the constant region. Three nested multiplex PCR rounds of slightly modified ARM-PCR generated TCR beta libraries. A C-beta reverse primer was combined with TRBV1-TRBV30 forward primers in the first two PCR rounds, and each round had 10 cycles. A single record per CDR3 protein comes from TCRdb applying MiXCR to the multiplex PCR reads. The sample carries some 94,000 distinct CDR3 sequences, roughly 69% recorded once. Study-wide findings and caveats: Merely some 7.5-25% of top clones spanned all five tumor regions. With p = 0.039, the top-250-clone fraction in tumors significantly exceeded that in blood.

The origin of this receptor is a woman in her sixties with primary liver carcinoma and hepatitis B virus infection. Material for sequencing was liver tumor tissue from sampling region 5. Subset meaning: tumor region T5, tumor centre. The chain combines TRBV11-2 with TRBJ1-2, with TRBD1 as a possible D gene (5 bases). The CDR3 coding sequence is TGTGCCAGCAGCTTAGATCCGATCAGGGCGCTGCGCTATGGCTACACCTTC. Protein sequence: CASSLDPIRALRYGYTF.